Below, 31 T cell receptor beta chains from the same sample are listed, as sequenced in a study of shared clonotypes between healthy human individuals. Libraries were prepared by immunoSEQ multiplex PCR; TCRdb keeps only in-frame clonotypes and omits some of them. The sample lists under 650,000 clones, about 96% seen once, with about 0.064% in the top ten. Sequenced material: naive CD4+ T cells sorted from blood. Subset: CD45RA+ positively selected. The receptor source for this set is a woman under 40 in good health.

This clone was picked up one time. The chain employs TRBV2 and TRBJ1-2; the match to TRBD1 covers 7 bases. With 2 bases clipped from V and 0 bases from J, the junction kept 9 bases outside the gene matches. Germline loops: CDR1 SNHLY, CDR2 FYNNEI. The CDR3 consists of 17 residues. CDR3 residues: CASSESMGQLTNYGYTF. Written as DNA, the CDR3 is TGTGCCAGCAGTGAAAGTATGGGACAGCTGACTAACTATGGCTACACCTTC.

This sequence joins TRBV14 and TRBJ1-1; D is unresolved. V lost 2 bases and J 7 bases, leaving 14 bases between the germline ends. This CDR3 contains 14 residues. Germline V CDR1 and CDR2: SGHDN, FVKESK. CDR3 amino acids: CASSQFDTGNEAFF. CDR3 bases: TGTGCCAGCAGCCAATTCGACACGGGTAATGAAGCTTTCTTT.

The chain combines TRBV7-9 with TRBJ2-2; D is undetermined. This CDR3 has 14 amino acids. Germline lookup yields CDR1 SEHNR and CDR2 FQNEAQ (reference sequence). Trimming removed 0 bases from V and 7 bases from J, with 9 bases in between. CDR3 sequence: CASSLARSGGELFF. The CDR3 nucleotides are TGTGCCAGCAGCTTAGCCCGGTCCGGCGGGGAGCTGTTTTTT. The entire variable domain, with the rest obtained from reference TRBV7-9 and TRBJ2-2, is as follows: DTGVSQNPRHKITKRGQNVTFRCDPISEHNRLYWYRQTLGQGPEFLTYFQNEAQLEKSRLLSDRFSAERPKGSFSTLEIQRTEQGDSAMYLCASSLARSGGELFFGEGSRLTVL.

With regard to this clone: Other DNA sequences in the sample encode the same CDR3. The gene calls are TRBV19 and TRBJ1-5; D unresolved. The CDR3 loop spans 13 amino acids. V was pared by 4 bases and J by 0 bases, with 4 bases between. Germline V gene sequence: CDR1 LNHDA, CDR2 SQIVND (reference sequence). DNA for the CDR3: TGTGCCAGTAGTACCCTTAGCAATCAGCCCCAGCATTTT. Protein: CASSTLSNQPQHF.

Worth noting for this clone: The junction differs from germline at one of its ends, possibly a read error. The rearrangement links TRBV7-2 to TRBJ1-2; D not resolved. Germline CDR1 SGHTA, CDR2 FQGNSA. The CDR3 consists of 12 residues. The CDR3 sequence: CASSPDSRPPSF. The DNA for the CDR3 is TGTGCCAGCAGCCCCGATTCTCGGCCACCCTCCTTC.

V gene TRBV18 combines with J gene TRBJ1-1, with unresolved D. Per the germline V gene, CDR1 is KGHSH and CDR2 is LQKENI. This CDR3 region has 16 residues. The V end lost 5 bases, the J end lost 3 bases, and 19 bases lay between the germline ends. The CDR3 is CASSRSPTRKDTEAFF. In DNA, the CDR3 is TGTGCCAGCTCAAGGTCCCCTACTCGAAAAGACACTGAAGCTTTCTTT.

The chain joins TRBV5-1 to TRBJ2-5; 8 bases are shared with TRBD1. TRBJ2-7 explains the end of the DNA better; the J call may be wrong. The CDR3 runs to 14 residues. Germline assignment: CDR1 SGHRS and CDR2 YFSETQ. In DNA, the CDR3 is TGCGCCAGCAGCACAGGGACAGGTCGCTACGAGCAGTACTTC. It is translated as CASSTGTGRYEQYF.

The rearrangement joins TRBV5-4 to TRBJ2-1; no reliable D call. The CDR3 contains 16 residues. Germline V gene lookup returns CDR1 SGHNT and CDR2 YYREEE (reference sequence). V lost 0 bases, J lost 4 bases, and 14 bases lay in between. The CDR3 sequence is CASSLAGDGFYNEQFF. DNA of the CDR3: TGTGCCAGCAGCTTGGCTGGCGACGGATTTTACAATGAGCAGTTCTTC.

J is TRBJ2-7 and V is TRBV11-1, with a weak D call TRBD1 (6 bases). V was clipped by 0 bases and J by 5 bases, with 8 bases between them. CDR1 and CDR2 from the germline V gene are SGHAT and FQDESV (reference sequence). This CDR3 contains 13 residues. The DNA of the CDR3 is TGTGCCAGCAGCTTAGCTGGACAGAACGAGCAGTACTTC. Residues: CASSLAGQNEQYF.

This clone was detected once. CDR3 DNA: TGTGCCAGCAGTTCCCACGGACTAGCGGGAGGGCCCCCCTACGAGCAGTACTTC. Translating gives CASSSHGLAGGPPYEQYF. The chain couples TRBV27 to TRBJ2-7; 15 nucleotides line up with TRBD2. This CDR3 region has 18 residues. Germline values: CDR1 MNHEY, CDR2 SMNVEV (reference sequence). J was trimmed by 2 bases and V by 4 bases; bases with no gene match: 9.

The rearrangement links TRBV5-6 to TRBJ2-3, with D unresolved. CDR3 length: 13 residues. CDR1 SGHDT and CDR2 YYEEEE come from the germline V gene. V was pared by 3 bases and J by 6 bases, with 11 bases between. The CDR3: CASSYARLDTQYF. The CDR3, as DNA: TGTGCCAGCAGCTACGCTAGATTGGATACGCAGTATTTT.

The chain recombines TRBV28 with TRBJ2-7; D gene ambiguous. The CDR3 contains 14 residues. V lost 7 bases and J lost 0, with 13 bases in between. Germline loops: CDR1 MDHEN, CDR2 SYDVKM. In DNA, the CDR3 is TGTGCCAGCACGACCTTGGCGAGCTCCTACGAGCAGTACTTC. This codes for CASTTLASSYEQYF.

The chain links TRBV7-7 to TRBJ2-1; tentatively, D is TRBD1 or TRBD2 (6 bases each). The V gene's germline CDR1 is SSHAT and CDR2 FNYEAQ (reference sequence). V was pared by 5 bases and J by 4 bases, with 18 bases between. The CDR3 totals 16 residues. CDR3 nucleotide sequence: TGTGCCAGCAGCCCAGGGGCTAGCGCGAGATACAATGAGCAGTTCTTC. It encodes CASSPGASARYNEQFF.

The chain has TRBV5-6 and TRBJ2-1; D might be TRBD1 (6 bases). The germline gives CDR1 SGHDT, CDR2 YYEEEE. V lost 3 bases, J lost 1 base, and 17 bases lay in between. This CDR3 contains 17 residues. The CDR3 here is CASSSPYRASSYNEQFF. In nucleotides, the CDR3 is TGTGCCAGCAGCTCCCCTTACAGGGCGTCGTCCTACAATGAGCAGTTCTTC. Full variable domain (outside the CDR3, taken from reference TRBV5-6 and TRBJ2-1): DAGVTQSPTHLIKTRGQQVTLRCSPKSGHDTVSWYQQALGQGPQFIFQYYEEEERQRGNFPDRFSGHQFPNYSSELNVNALLLGDSALYLCASSSPYRASSYNEQFFGPGTRLTVL.

This sequence joins TRBV28 and TRBJ1-2; D unclear. Deletions cut 2 bases from V and 2 bases from J, with 12 bases between. In germline, CDR1 is MDHEN, CDR2 SYDVKM. The CDR3 runs to 15 residues. CDR3 DNA: TGTGCCAGCAGTTTAGGGTCGATACAAAACTATGGCTACACCTTC. Its protein is CASSLGSIQNYGYTF.

The chain employs TRBV28 and TRBJ1-1, with D unresolved. Trimming left V 3 bases short and J 6 bases short, with 11 bases between. Germline lookup yields CDR1 MDHEN and CDR2 SYDVKM. This CDR3 is built from 13 residues. As DNA, the CDR3 is TGTGCCAGCAGTTTCGAGTCTCGGGCTGAAGCTTTCTTT. Translating gives CASSFESRAEAFF.

The chain combines TRBV7-7 with TRBJ2-3; unclear D gene. The CDR3 has 14 amino acids. Trimming took off 0 bases at V and 4 bases at J, with 8 bases between the two ends. Per the germline V gene, CDR1 is SSHAT and CDR2 is FNYEAQ (reference sequence). The chain's CDR3 is CASSLALAADTQYF. CDR3 DNA: TGTGCCAGCAGCTTAGCCTTGGCGGCAGATACGCAGTATTTT.

The rearrangement uses TRBV2 and TRBJ2-7, with 8 nucleotides matching TRBD1. The CDR3 is made up of 14 amino acids. CDR1 and CDR2 from the germline V gene are SNHLY and FYNNEI. V lost 10 bases and J lost 2; bases outside the gene matches: 10. The CDR3 DNA reads TGTGCCACCTCGGTCGACAGGGGTCCCTACGAGCAGTACTTC. This translates into CATSVDRGPYEQYF.

V and J are TRBV15 and TRBJ2-7, with 8 positions matching TRBD2. The V and J ends lost 1 base and 2 bases, in that order; junction bases with no gene match: 7. The CDR3 is made up of 16 amino acids. CDR1 LNHNV and CDR2 YYDKDF come from the germline V gene (reference sequence). CDR3 sequence reads: CATSRGAERGTYEQYF. The DNA of the CDR3 is TGTGCCACCAGCAGAGGGGCTGAGCGGGGGACCTACGAGCAGTACTTC.

This clone was seen a single time. V and J are TRBV10-2 and TRBJ2-3, with unresolved D. Germline V gene lookup returns CDR1 WSHSY and CDR2 SAAADI. This CDR3 contains 16 residues. V was cut by 6 bases and J by 0 bases, with 16 bases left in between. The CDR3 reads CASRPAVRVSTDTQYF. The CDR3 DNA follows: TGCGCCAGCAGGCCGGCGGTCCGCGTAAGCACAGATACGCAGTATTTT.

Regarding this clone: In the same sample, other DNA sequences code for this CDR3. The chain recombines TRBV29-1 with TRBJ1-2; 9 bases are a match to TRBD1. This CDR3 has 13 residues. V shed 4 bases and J 3 bases; nucleotides not matched to a gene: 3. Germline V gives CDR1 SQVTM, CDR2 ANQGSEA. The CDR3 DNA follows: TGCAGCGTTGGAACAGGGGGCGACTATGGCTACACCTTC. Its translation: CSVGTGGDYGYTF.

The chain uses TRBV7-3 and TRBJ2-3; tentative D call: TRBD2 (6 bases). The germline V and J ends were trimmed by 5 bases and 4 bases, with 19 bases remaining between them. The CDR3 spans 16 residues. Per germline, CDR1 SGHTA and CDR2 FQGTGA. The CDR3: CASSRGSPFGADTQYF. In DNA form, the CDR3 reads TGTGCCAGCAGCCGGGGGTCACCTTTCGGAGCAGATACGCAGTATTTT.

This clone was seen once. This chain joins TRBV10-1 and TRBJ2-7, with a possible D match to TRBD1 (5 bases). Trimming stripped 6 bases from V and 0 bases from J, with 18 bases between. The CDR3 has 16 residues. Germline V gene lookup returns CDR1 WNHNN and CDR2 SYGVQD (reference sequence). In nucleotides, the CDR3 is TGCGCCAGCAGGAAGGCGGACAATAAGAGCTCCTACGAGCAGTACTTC. Its protein is CASRKADNKSSYEQYF.

CDR3 region: CASSAAGRDTGELFF. As DNA, the CDR3 is TGCGCCAGCAGTGCTGCGGGACGGGACACCGGGGAGCTGTTTTTT. V and J are TRBV10-1 and TRBJ2-2; tentatively, D is TRBD2 (6 bases). Germline CDR1 is WNHNN and CDR2 is SYGVQD (reference sequence). Trimming took 4 bases from V and 3 from J, leaving 12 bases between them. CDR3 length: 15 amino acids.

This clone has only one observation. V gene TRBV28 combines with J gene TRBJ2-7, with D uncertain. V was clipped by 7 bases and J by 5 bases, with 15 bases between them. CDR3 length: 13 amino acids. Looked up from germline, CDR1 is MDHEN and CDR2 is SYDVKM. This chain's CDR3 is CASTPASPDEQYF. The CDR3 nucleotides are TGTGCCAGCACCCCGGCTAGTCCGGACGAGCAGTACTTC. Filled out from reference TRBV28 and TRBJ2-7, the complete variable domain reads DVKVTQSSRYLVKRTGEKVFLECVQDMDHENMFWYRQDPGLGLRLIYFSYDVKMKEKGDIPEGYSVSREKKERFSLILESASTNQTSMYLCASTPASPDEQYFGPGTRLTVT.

The genes are TRBV5-1 and TRBJ2-2, with 12 bases aligning to TRBD1. The ends lost 4 bases at V and 7 bases at J; junction bases unmatched: 5. The CDR3 is 15 amino acids. In germline, CDR1 is SGHRS, CDR2 YFSETQ. The CDR3 DNA reads TGCGCCAGCAGCCAAGGGACAGGGGGCGGCGGGGAGCTGTTTTTT. Translation: CASSQGTGGGGELFF.

CDR3 sequence reads: CASSFGRSTDTQYF. In DNA form, the CDR3 reads TGCGCCAGCAGCTTTGGACGTAGCACAGATACGCAGTATTTT. The gene calls are TRBV5-1 and TRBJ2-3; D remains unclear. Germline loops: CDR1 SGHRS, CDR2 YFSETQ. The CDR3 totals 14 residues. V was trimmed by 2 bases and J by 0 bases, leaving 7 bases between them.

V is TRBV6-6 and J is TRBJ1-2, with D maybe TRBD1 (5 bases). This CDR3 spans 15 amino acids. Deletions cut 0 bases from V and 7 bases from J, with 15 bases between. From germline, CDR1 is MNHNY and CDR2 SVGAGI (reference sequence). DNA of the CDR3: TGTGCCAGCAGTTACTCGGGACCCCCGACGGTTGGCTACACCTTC. It translates to CASSYSGPPTVGYTF.

CDR3 in DNA: TGTGCCAGCAGCTTGGAGGACAGAGCTAACTATGGCTACACCTTC. Amino acid sequence: CASSLEDRANYGYTF. V usage is TRBV5-4 and J usage is TRBJ1-2; a weak D match, TRBD1 (6 bases). This CDR3 region has 15 residues. CDR1 is SGHNT and CDR2 is YYREEE in the germline V gene (reference sequence). Deletions cut 0 bases from V and 0 bases from J, with 9 bases between.

This chain uses TRBV28 with TRBJ2-7, with D perhaps matching TRBD1 (5 bases). There are 13 residues in the CDR3. V was pared by 5 bases and J by 6 bases, with 14 bases between. Per germline, CDR1 MDHEN and CDR2 SYDVKM. The CDR3 nucleotides read TGTGCCAGCAGTGGGGCCTTGGGCGGCGAGCAGTACTTC. It yields the protein CASSGALGGEQYF.

Points on this clone: Germline is not matched at one junction end, which may reflect a read error. The chain joins TRBV4-1 to TRBJ2-2; no clear D. Germline CDR1 MGHRA, CDR2 YSYEKL. This CDR3 spans 17 amino acids. In DNA form, the CDR3 reads TGCGCCAGCAGCCAAGATCACCCGGGTTTGAACCCCGGGGAGCTGTTTTTT. It encodes CASSQDHPGLNPGELFF.